The present T cell receptor (beta chain) was sequenced within a study of blood T cells in healthy people across ages. The V gene's germline CDR1 is KGHDR and CDR2 SFDVKD. With 3 bases removed from V and 6 bases from J, the gap between germline ends came to 13 bases. There are 15 residues in the CDR3. Extraction of total RNA produced a minimum of 5 micrograms from each sample. Through a sample-barcoded 5' primer and a J-beta primer mix, a second PCR was run for roughly 6 to 12 cycles. One entry per CDR3 protein, called by TCRdb with MiXCR from the 5' RACE reads. The table shows under 800,000 distinct CDR3 sequences, with 20% to 25% occurring only once. This clonotype has more than one count but fewer than ten. The antigen is not known. Points from the study as a whole: Diversity of TCR beta per million T cells declined in a roughly linear way with age.

The sample comprised blood. V and J are TRBV24-1 and TRBJ1-4, with D unclear. The clonotype was recovered from a man in his 70s in good health. This CDR3 reads CATSDPRVNDEKLFF. The CDR3 bases are TGTGCCACCAGTGATCCTCGGGTGAACGATGAAAAACTGTTTTTT.